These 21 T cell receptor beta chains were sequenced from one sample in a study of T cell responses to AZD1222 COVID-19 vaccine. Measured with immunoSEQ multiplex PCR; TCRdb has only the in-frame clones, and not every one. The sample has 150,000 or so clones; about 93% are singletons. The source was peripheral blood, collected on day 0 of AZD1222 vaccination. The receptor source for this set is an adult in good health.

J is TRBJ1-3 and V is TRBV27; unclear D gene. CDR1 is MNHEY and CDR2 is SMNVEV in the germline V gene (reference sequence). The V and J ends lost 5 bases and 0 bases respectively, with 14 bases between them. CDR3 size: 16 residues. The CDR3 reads CASSPYMTSSGNTIYF. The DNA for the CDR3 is TGTGCCAGCAGTCCCTACATGACGAGCTCTGGAAACACCATATATTTT.

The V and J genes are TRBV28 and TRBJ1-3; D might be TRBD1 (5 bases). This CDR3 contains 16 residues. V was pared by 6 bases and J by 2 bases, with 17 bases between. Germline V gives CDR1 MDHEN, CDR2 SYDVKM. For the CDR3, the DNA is TGTGCCAGCAGCCCGAGCACAGGAGGCCCTGGAAACACCATATATTTT. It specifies CASSPSTGGPGNTIYF.

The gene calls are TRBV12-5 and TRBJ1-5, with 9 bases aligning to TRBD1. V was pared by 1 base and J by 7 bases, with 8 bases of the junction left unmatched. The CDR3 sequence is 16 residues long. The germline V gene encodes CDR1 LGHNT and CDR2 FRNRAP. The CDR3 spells CASGLDPWDRVQPQHF. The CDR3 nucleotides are TGTGCTAGTGGTTTGGACCCCTGGGACAGGGTACAGCCCCAGCATTTT.

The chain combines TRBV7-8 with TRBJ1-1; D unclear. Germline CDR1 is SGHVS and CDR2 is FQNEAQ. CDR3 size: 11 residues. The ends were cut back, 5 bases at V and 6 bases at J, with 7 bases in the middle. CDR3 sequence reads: CASSPMSEAFF. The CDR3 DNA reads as TGTGCCAGCAGCCCCATGTCTGAAGCTTTCTTT. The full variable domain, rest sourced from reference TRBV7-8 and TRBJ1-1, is GAGVSQSPRYKVAKRGQDVALRCDPISGHVSLFWYQQALGQGPEFLTYFQNEAQLDKSGLPSDRFFAERPEGSVSTLKIQRTQQEDSAVYLCASSPMSEAFFGQGTRLTVV.

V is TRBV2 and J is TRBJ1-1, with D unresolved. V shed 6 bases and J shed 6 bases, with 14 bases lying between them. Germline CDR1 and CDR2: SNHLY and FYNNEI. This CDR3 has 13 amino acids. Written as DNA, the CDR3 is TGTGCCAGCAGGGTCGAGGACGGTTCTGAAGCTTTCTTT. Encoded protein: CASRVEDGSEAFF.

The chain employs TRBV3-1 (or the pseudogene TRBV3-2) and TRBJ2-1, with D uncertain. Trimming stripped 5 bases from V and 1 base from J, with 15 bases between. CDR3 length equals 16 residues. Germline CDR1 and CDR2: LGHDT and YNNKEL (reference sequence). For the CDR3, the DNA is TGTGCCAGCAGCGCCTACGCGGCAGGTTCCTACAATGAGCAGTTCTTC. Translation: CASSAYAAGSYNEQFF.

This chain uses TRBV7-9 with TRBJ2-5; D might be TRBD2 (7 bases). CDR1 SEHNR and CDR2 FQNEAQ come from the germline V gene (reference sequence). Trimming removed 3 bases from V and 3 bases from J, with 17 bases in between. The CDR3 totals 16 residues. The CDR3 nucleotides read TGTGCCAGCAGCTTGACCTCGGGGGGCCGGAAAGAGACCCAGTACTTC. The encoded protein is CASSLTSGGRKETQYF.

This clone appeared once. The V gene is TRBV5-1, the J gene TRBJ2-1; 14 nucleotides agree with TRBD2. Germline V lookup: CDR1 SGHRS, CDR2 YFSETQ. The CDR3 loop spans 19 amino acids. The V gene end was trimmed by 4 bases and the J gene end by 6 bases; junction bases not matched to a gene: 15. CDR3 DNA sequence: TGCGCCAGCAGCGCAGGGGCAGCCCCCGGGACTAGCGGGGGCAATGAGCAGTTCTTC. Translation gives CASSAGAAPGTSGGNEQFF.

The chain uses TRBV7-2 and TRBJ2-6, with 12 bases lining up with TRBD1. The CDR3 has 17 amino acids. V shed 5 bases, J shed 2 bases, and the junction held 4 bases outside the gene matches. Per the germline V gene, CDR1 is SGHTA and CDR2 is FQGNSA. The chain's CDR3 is CASSTGTGGPGANVLTF. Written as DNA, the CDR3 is TGTGCCAGCAGCACCGGGACAGGGGGCCCTGGGGCCAACGTCCTGACTTTC. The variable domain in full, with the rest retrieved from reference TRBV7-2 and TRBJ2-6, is GAGVSQSPSNKVTEKGKDVELRCDPISGHTALYWYRQSLGQGLEFLIYFQGNSAPDKSGLPSDRFSAERTGGSVSTLTIQRTQQEDSAVYLCASSTGTGGPGANVLTFGAGSRLTVL.

This CDR3 reads CASSFGGAGEETQYF. CDR3 coding DNA: TGTGCCAGCAGCTTTGGGGGTGCGGGAGAAGAGACCCAGTACTTC. This chain uses TRBV5-4 with TRBJ2-5; 7 positions agree with TRBD2. Germline V gene lookup returns CDR1 SGHNT and CDR2 YYREEE (reference sequence). With 2 bases clipped from V and 3 bases from J, the junction kept 7 bases outside the gene matches. The CDR3 is 15 amino acids.

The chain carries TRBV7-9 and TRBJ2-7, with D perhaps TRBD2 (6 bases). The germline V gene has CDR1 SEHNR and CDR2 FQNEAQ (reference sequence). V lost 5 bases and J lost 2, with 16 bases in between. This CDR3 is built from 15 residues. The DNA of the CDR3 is TGTGCCAGCAGCCTAACAGGAGGGATCACCTACGAGCAGTACTTC. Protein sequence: CASSLTGGITYEQYF.

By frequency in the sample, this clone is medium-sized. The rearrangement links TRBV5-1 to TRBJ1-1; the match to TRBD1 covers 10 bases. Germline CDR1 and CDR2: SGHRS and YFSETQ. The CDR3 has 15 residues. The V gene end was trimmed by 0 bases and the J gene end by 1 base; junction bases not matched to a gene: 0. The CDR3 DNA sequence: TGCGCCAGCAGCTTGGGGACAGGGGGGAACACTGAAGCTTTCTTT. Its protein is CASSLGTGGNTEAFF.

The CDR3: CASSPDWYSYNEQFF. CDR3 coding DNA: TGTGCCAGCAGCCCTGACTGGTACTCCTACAATGAGCAGTTCTTC. V usage is TRBV7-2 and J usage is TRBJ2-1; no clear D. Per germline, CDR1 SGHTA and CDR2 FQGNSA. This CDR3 comprises 15 residues. The ends were cut back, 5 bases at V and 0 bases at J, with 11 bases in the middle.

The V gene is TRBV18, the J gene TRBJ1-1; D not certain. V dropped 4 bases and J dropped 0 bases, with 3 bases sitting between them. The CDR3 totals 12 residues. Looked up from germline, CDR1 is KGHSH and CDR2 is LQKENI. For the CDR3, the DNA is TGTGCCAGCTCACGAGTGAACACTGAAGCTTTCTTT. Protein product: CASSRVNTEAFF.

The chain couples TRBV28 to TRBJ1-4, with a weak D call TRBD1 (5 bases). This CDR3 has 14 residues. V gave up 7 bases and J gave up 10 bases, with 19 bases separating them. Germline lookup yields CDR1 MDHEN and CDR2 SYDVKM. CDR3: CASTWGNLRAKLFF. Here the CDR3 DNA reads TGTGCCAGCACCTGGGGGAACCTAAGGGCAAAACTGTTTTTT. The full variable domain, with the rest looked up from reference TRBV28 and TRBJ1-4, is DVKVTQSSRYLVKRTGEKVFLECVQDMDHENMFWYRQDPGLGLRLIYFSYDVKMKEKGDIPEGYSVSREKKERFSLILESASTNQTSMYLCASTWGNLRAKLFFGSGTQLSVL.

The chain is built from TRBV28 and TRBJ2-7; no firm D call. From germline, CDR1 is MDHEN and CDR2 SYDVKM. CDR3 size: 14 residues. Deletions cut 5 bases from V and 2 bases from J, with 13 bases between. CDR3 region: CASSPLDGPYEQYF. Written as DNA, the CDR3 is TGTGCCAGCAGTCCCCTGGACGGACCCTACGAGCAGTACTTC.

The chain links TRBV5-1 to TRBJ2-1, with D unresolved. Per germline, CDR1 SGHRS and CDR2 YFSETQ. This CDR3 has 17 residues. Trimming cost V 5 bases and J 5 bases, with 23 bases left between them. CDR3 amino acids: CASSRNGFTVIDNEQFF. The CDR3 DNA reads TGCGCCAGCAGTCGGAACGGGTTCACAGTGATAGACAATGAGCAGTTCTTC.

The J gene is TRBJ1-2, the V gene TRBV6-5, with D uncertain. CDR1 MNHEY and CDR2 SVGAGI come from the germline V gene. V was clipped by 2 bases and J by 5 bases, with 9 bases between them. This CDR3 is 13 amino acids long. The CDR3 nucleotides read TGTGCCAGCAGTTACGATGGTGTATATGGCTACACCTTC. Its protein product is CASSYDGVYGYTF.

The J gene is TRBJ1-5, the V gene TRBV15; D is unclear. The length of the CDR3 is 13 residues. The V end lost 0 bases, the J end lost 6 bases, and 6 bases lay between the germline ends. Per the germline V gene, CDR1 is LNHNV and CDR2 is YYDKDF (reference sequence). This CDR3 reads CATSRDQSQPQHF. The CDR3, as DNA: TGTGCCACCAGCAGAGATCAAAGTCAGCCCCAGCATTTT.

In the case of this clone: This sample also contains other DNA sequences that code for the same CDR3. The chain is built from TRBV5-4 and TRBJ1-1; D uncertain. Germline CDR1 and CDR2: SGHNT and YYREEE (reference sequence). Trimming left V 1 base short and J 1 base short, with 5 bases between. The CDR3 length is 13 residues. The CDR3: CASSLPGNTEAFF. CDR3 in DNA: TGTGCCAGCAGCTTGCCAGGGAACACTGAAGCTTTCTTT.

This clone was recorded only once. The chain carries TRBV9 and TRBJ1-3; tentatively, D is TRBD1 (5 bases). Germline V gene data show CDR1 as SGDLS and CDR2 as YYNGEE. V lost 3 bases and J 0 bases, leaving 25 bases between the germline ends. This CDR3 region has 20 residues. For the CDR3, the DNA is TGTGCCAGCAGCGCCGGAGACAGCGATTACAAAAGCTACTCTGGAAACACCATATATTTT. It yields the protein CASSAGDSDYKSYSGNTIYF.